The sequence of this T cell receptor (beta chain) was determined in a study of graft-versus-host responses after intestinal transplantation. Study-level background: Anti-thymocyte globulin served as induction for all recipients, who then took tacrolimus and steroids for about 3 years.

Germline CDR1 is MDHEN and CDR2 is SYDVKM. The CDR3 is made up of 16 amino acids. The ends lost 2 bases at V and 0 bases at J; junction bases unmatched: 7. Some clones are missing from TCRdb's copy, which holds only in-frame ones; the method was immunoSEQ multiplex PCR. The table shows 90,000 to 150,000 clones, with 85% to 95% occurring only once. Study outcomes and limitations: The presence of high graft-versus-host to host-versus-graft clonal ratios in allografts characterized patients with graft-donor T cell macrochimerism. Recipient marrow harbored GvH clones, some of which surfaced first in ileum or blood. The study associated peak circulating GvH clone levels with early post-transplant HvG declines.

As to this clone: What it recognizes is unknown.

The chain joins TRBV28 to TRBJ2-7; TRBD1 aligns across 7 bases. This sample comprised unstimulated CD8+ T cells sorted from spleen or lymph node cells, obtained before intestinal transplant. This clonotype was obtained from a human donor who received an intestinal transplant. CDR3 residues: CASSLKQQGPSYEQYF. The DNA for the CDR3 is TGTGCCAGCAGTTTAAAACAACAGGGGCCCTCCTACGAGCAGTACTTC.